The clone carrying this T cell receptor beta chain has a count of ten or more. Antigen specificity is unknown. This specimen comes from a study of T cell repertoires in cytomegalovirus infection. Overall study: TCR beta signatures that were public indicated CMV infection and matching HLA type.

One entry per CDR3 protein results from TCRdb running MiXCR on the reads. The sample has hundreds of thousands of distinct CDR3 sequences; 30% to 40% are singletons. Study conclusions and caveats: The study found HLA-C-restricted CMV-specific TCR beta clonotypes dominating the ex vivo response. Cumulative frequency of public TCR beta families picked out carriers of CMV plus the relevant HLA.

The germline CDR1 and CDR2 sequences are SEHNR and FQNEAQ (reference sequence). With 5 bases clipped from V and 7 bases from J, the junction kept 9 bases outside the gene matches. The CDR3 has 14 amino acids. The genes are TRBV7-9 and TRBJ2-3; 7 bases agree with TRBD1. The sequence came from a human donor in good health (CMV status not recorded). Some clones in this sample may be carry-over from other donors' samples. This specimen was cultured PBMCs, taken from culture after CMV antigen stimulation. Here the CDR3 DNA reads TGTGCCAGCAGCCCATCGGCGACAGGGAATACGCAGTATTTT. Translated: CASSPSATGNTQYF. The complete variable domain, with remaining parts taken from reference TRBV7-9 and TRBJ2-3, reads DTGVSQNPRHKITKRGQNVTFRCDPISEHNRLYWYRQTLGQGPEFLTYFQNEAQLEKSRLLSDRFSAERPKGSFSTLEIQRTEQGDSAMYLCASSPSATGNTQYFGPGTRLTVL.